Listed here is a single T cell receptor (beta chain). It has no known antigen specificity. The input lacks base qualities; no much larger clone sits a single base away. Roughly 540 nanograms of biopsy DNA per sample were submitted for commercial TCRB immunosequencing. Adaptive Biotechnology amplified the CDR3 regions from genomic DNA with a two-step multiplex PCR designed to control amplification bias. In the first PCR, primers covered every V and J gene segment, and in the second PCR, barcodes and Illumina adapters were added. CDR3 libraries were sequenced using an Illumina instrument. Per the authors' processing: The analysis used both the pipelines supplied by the vendor and custom analysis of the raw data in R/Bioconductor with R version 3.3.0. Clonality, which ranges from 0 to 1, was calculated as the inverse of the normalised Shannon entropy across all productive clones. High-frequency clones were defined as the share of the repertoire occupied by the top 100 clones, with only clones passing a 95% confidence test being retained. Overlap between samples was measured with the Morisita-Horn index, while repertoire diversity was measured with the Simpson index. TCRdb limited this immuneACCESS table to in-frame rearrangements with V and J called. A share of clones is missing; checked studies link under half to unresolved V genes, and the rest is unexplained. The V and J calls and clone size were taken over from that table, and D and trimming were inferred from the DNA. The sample table contains around 5,300 clones; only one count was recorded for approximately 80% of them. Jointly, the top ten make up 10% to 15% of the sample.

Adults with ileal or ileocolonic Crohn's disease for whom ileocolonic resection was indicated were considered eligible. Before DNA extraction, whole ileal mucosal biopsies were kept frozen at -80 degrees C. A TRizol-based method was used to extract genomic DNA from the frozen whole biopsies, and the DNA was quantified with a NanoDrop 2000 spectrophotometer. This sample is drawn from a study of T cell repertoires in ileal Crohn's disease (dated by TCRdb to between 2017 and 2020). With respect to the entire study: The median duration of disease was approximately 8.3 years, and at the time of surgery 30% to 35% of patients were active smokers. About half of the patients received postoperative therapy: some 12 received thiopurines and 15 to 20 received anti-TNF agents. The study was conducted in parallel with a multicentre cohort that was designed to identify predictors of early endoscopic recurrence following ileocolonic resection. Surgery was performed for a complication in all patients, with stricturing disease in about 61% and penetrating disease in roughly 40%. A total of roughly 150 mucosal samples from 60 or so patients were sequenced, collected from several sites on the surgical specimen and at postoperative endoscopy. Endoscopic postoperative recurrence was defined by a Rutgeerts score above i0. TCR repertoire analysis was done in fewer than 75 Crohn's disease patients from a prospective multicentre cohort. Findings and caveats that apply to the study as a whole: Endoscopic recurrence was linked to a higher percentage of high-frequency clones at surgery, and recurrence occurred in every patient whose clonality exceeded 26.8% (18/57). More high-frequency clones were carried by sorted CD8 T cells than by CD4 T cells, suggesting that mucosal expansions were mainly CD8. Patients who were active smokers at surgery had a significantly higher proportion of clonal expansions than non-smokers (around 26% vs 18%, p=0.02). Mucosal CD4 and CD8 T cells were sorted and sequenced only in a subgroup of patients, the size of which was not stated.

Spanning cysteine to phenylalanine, the CDR3 consists of 17 amino acids. Just CDR3 DNA is preserved here, 51 bases in frame from base 1. V is pruned by 5 bases and J by 0 bases, leaving 13 bases of the junction without a gene match. The germline V gene supplies CDR1 SGHAT and CDR2 FQNNGV. The rearranged segments are TRBV11-2 and TRBJ2-7; a stretch of 7 junction bases matches TRBD2. Sample: ileal tissue. The source of this sequence is an adult with Crohn's disease. The DNA sequence follows: TGTGCCAGCAGCCGGACCGGCCGGGGGGTGAGCTCCTACGAGCAGTACTTC. Its amino acids are CASSRTGRGVSSYEQYF.